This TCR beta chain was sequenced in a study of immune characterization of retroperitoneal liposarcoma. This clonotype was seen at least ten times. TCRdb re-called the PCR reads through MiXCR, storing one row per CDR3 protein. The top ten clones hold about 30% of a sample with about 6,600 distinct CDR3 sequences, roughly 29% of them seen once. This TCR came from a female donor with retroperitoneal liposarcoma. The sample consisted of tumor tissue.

Here the CDR3 reads CASSPDRDEANYGYTF. The CDR3 DNA follows: TGTGCCAGCAGCCCGGACAGGGACGAAGCTAACTATGGCTACACCTTC. The J gene is TRBJ1-2, the V gene TRBV6-6, with 8 bases lining up with TRBD1. This CDR3 region has 16 residues. Trimming at V came to 6 bases and at J to 0 bases, leaving 9 bases not matched to a gene. The V gene's germline CDR1 is MNHNY and CDR2 SVGAGI (reference sequence).